The present T cell receptor (beta chain) was sequenced within a study of OX40 agonist ivuxolimab in advanced cancers. Study details: The study reported partial responses in three patients: one hepatocellular carcinoma, two cutaneous melanoma. Study-wide findings and caveats: Fewer expanded clones were found on average in CD4+ than in CD8+ T cells.

Sequencing used immunoSEQ multiplex PCR; TCRdb keeps in-frame clones, though not all of them. The sample lists about 68,000 clones, more than 70% seen once, with roughly 0.74% in the top ten. As to this clone: Its antigen is unidentified.

The material was CD4+ or CD8+ T cells sorted from blood, obtained in a trial of the OX40 agonist ivuxolimab. The receptor's source is an adult with an advanced solid tumor such as melanoma, head and neck, liver or kidney cancer.

The CDR3 DNA is TGTGCCAGCAGCTTAGACGGTCTAGCGGGGGGACGGGGTACGCAGTATTTT. The encoded protein is CASSLDGLAGGRGTQYF. The chain employs TRBV11-2 and TRBJ2-3, with 11 bases identical to TRBD2. V gave up 0 bases and J gave up 8 bases; unmatched junction bases: 10. The CDR3 contains 17 residues. From germline, CDR1 is SGHAT and CDR2 FQNNGV. The whole variable domain, remainder taken from reference TRBV11-2 and TRBJ2-3, is EAGVAQSPRYKIIEKRQSVAFWCNPISGHATLYWYQQILGQGPKLLIQFQNNGVVDDSQLPKDRFSAERLKGVDSTLKIQPAKLEDSAVYLCASSLDGLAGGRGTQYFGPGTRLTVL.